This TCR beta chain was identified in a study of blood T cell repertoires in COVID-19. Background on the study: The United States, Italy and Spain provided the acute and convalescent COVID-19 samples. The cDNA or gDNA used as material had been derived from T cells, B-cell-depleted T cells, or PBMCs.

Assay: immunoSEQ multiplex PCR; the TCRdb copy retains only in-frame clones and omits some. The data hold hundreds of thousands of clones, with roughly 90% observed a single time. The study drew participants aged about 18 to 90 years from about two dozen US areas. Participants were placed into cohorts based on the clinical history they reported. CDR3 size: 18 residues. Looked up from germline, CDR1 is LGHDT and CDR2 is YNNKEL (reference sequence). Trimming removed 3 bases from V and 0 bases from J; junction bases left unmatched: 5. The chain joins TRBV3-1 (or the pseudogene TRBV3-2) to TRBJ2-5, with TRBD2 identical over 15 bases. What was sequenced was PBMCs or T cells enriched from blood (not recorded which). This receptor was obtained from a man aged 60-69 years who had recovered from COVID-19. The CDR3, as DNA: TGTGCCAGCAGCCAGATTGGGACTAGCGGGAGGTACCAAGAGACCCAGTACTTC. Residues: CASSQIGTSGRYQETQYF.